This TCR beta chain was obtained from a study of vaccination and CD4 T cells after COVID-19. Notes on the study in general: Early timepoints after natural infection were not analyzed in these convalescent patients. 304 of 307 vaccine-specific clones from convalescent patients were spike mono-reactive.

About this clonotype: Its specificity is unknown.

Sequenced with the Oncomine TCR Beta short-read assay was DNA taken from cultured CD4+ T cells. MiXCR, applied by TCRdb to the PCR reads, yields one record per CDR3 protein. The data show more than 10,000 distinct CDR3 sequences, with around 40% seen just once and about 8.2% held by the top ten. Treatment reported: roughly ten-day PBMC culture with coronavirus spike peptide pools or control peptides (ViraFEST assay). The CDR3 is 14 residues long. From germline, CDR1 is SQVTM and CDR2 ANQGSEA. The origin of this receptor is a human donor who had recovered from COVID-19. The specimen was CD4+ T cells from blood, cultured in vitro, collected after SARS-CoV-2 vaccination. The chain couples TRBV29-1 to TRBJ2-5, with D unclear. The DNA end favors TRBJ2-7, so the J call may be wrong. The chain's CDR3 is CSVGPRLTQGEQYF. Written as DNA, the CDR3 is TGCAGCGTTGGTCCCCGTCTCACCCAAGGCGAGCAGTACTTC.